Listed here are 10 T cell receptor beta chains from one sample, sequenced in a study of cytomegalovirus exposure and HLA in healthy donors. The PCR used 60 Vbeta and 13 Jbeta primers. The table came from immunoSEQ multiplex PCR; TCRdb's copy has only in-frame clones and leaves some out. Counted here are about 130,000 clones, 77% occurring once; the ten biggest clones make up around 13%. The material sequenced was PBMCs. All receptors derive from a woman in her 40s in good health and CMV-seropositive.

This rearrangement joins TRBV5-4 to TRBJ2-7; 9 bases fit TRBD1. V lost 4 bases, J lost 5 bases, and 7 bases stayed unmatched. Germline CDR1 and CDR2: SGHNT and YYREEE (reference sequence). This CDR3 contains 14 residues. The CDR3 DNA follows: TGTGCCAGCAGCAAGGGACAGGGTTTTGACGAGCAGTACTTC. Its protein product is CASSKGQGFDEQYF.

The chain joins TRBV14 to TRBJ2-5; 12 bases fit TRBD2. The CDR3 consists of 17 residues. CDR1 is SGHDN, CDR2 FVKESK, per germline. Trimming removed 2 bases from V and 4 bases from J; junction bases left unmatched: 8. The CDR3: CASSQQSSGRALETQYF. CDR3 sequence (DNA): TGTGCCAGCAGCCAACAATCTAGCGGGAGGGCGTTAGAGACCCAGTACTTC.

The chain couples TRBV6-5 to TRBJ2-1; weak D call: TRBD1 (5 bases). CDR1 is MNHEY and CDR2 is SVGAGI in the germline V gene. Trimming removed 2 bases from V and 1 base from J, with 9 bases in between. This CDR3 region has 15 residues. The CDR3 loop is CASSYSQGSYNEQFF. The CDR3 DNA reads TGTGCCAGCAGTTACAGTCAGGGATCCTACAATGAGCAGTTCTTC.

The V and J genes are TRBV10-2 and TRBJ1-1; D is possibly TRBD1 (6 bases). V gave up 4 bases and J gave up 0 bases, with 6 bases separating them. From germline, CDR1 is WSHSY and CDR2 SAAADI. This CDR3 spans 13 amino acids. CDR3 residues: CASSGTVNTEAFF. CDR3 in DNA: TGCGCCAGCAGTGGGACAGTGAACACTGAAGCTTTCTTT.

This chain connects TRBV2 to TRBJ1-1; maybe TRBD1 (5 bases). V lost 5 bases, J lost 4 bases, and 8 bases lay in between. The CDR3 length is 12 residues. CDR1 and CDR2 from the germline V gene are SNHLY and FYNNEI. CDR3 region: CASSPGSTEAFF. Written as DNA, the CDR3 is TGTGCCAGCAGTCCAGGGTCCACTGAAGCTTTCTTT.

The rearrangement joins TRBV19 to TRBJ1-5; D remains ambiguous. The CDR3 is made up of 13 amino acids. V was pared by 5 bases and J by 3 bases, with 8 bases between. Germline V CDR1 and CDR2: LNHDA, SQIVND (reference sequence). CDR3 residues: CASSWRDNQPQHF. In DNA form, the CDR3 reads TGTGCCAGTAGTTGGAGGGACAATCAGCCCCAGCATTTT.

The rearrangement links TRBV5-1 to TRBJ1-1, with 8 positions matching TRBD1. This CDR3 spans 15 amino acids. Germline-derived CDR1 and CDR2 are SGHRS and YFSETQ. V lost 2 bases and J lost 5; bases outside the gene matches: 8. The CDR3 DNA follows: TGCGCCAGCAGCTTAGGGCCGGACAGGGTGACTGAAGCTTTCTTT. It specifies CASSLGPDRVTEAFF.

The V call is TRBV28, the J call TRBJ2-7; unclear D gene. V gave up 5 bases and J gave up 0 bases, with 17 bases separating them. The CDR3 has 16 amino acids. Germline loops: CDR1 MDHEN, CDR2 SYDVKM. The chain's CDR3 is CASSLTQAQPSYEQYF. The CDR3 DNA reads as TGTGCCAGCAGTCTAACCCAGGCCCAGCCCTCCTACGAGCAGTACTTC.

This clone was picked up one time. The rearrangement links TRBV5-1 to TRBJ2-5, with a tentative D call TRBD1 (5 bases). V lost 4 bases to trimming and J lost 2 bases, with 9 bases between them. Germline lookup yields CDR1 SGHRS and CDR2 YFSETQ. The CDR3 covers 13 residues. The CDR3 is CASSQGTQETQYF. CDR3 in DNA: TGCGCCAGCAGCCAGGGAACTCAAGAGACCCAGTACTTC.

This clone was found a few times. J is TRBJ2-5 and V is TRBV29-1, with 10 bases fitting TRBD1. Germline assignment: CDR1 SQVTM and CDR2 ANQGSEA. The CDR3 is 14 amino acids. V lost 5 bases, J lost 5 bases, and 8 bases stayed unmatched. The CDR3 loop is CSVRQGARMETQYF. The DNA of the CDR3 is TGCAGCGTTAGACAGGGGGCAAGGATGGAGACCCAGTACTTC.